The 3 T cell receptor beta chains below all came from one sample that was sequenced in a study of cytomegalovirus exposure and HLA in healthy donors. Primers: 60 Vbeta forward and 13 Jbeta reverse. Some clones are missing from TCRdb's copy, which holds only in-frame ones; the method was immunoSEQ multiplex PCR. The table includes more than 150,000 clones, more than 80% detected once. Sample: PBMCs. These receptor sequences come from a woman aged 50 to 60 in good health and CMV-seropositive.

The chain couples TRBV29-1 to TRBJ2-5; D not certain. The V gene's germline CDR1 is SQVTM and CDR2 ANQGSEA. The CDR3 extends over 12 amino acids. With 6 bases removed from V and 2 bases from J, the gap between germline ends came to 10 bases. The CDR3 loop reads CSVRLYQETQYF. In DNA, the CDR3 is TGCAGCGTGCGACTGTATCAAGAGACCCAGTACTTC.

A single count supports this clone. The V gene is TRBV28, the J gene TRBJ2-5; 12 bases match TRBD2. The CDR3 contains 15 residues. V was pared by 8 bases and J by 5 bases, with 9 bases of the junction left unmatched. In germline, CDR1 is MDHEN, CDR2 SYDVKM. This chain's CDR3 is CASPPSGGAKETQYF. CDR3 nucleotides: TGTGCCAGCCCTCCTAGCGGGGGGGCGAAGGAGACCCAGTACTTC.

This chain joins TRBV7-8 and TRBJ2-7; D possibly corresponds to TRBD1 (5 bases). V lost 1 base and J lost 0, with 19 bases in between. This CDR3 region has 18 residues. Germline V gene sequence: CDR1 SGHVS, CDR2 FQNEAQ. The CDR3: CASSLVGVTEASSYEQYF. The CDR3, as DNA: TGTGCCAGCAGCTTAGTAGGGGTAACGGAAGCCAGCTCCTACGAGCAGTACTTC.